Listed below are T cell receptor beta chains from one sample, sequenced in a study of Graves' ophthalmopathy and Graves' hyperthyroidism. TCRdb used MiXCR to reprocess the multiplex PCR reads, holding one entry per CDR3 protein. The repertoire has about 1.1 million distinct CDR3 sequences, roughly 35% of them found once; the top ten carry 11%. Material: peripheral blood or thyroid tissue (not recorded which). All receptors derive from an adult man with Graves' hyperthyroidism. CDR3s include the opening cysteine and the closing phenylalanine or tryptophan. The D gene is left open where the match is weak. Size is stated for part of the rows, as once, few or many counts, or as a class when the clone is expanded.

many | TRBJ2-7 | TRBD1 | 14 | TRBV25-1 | TGTGCCAGCAGTGCCGACAGGGGGGCATACGAGCAGTACTTC | CASSADRGAYEQYF
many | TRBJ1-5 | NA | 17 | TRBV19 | TGTGCCAGTAGCCCCGTTGCGGGCAGGGGAGGCAATCAGCCCCAGCATTTT | CASSPVAGRGGNQPQHF
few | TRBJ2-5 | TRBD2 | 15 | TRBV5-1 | TGCGCCAGCATTCCCCGTACTAGCGGGCTAAAGACCCAGTACTTC | CASIPRTSGLKTQYF
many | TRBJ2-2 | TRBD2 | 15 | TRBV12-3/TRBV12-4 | TGTGCCAGCACCACGGGACTAGCGGGAGCCGGGGAGCTGTTTTTT | CASTTGLAGAGELFF
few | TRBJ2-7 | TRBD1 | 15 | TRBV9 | TGTGCCAGCAGCCCCAGCCTAAGACAGGGGCACGAGCAGTACTTC | CASSPSLRQGHEQYF
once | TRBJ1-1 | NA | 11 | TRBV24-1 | TGTGCCACCAGTGAACGTGGTGAAGCTTTCTTT | CATSERGEAFF
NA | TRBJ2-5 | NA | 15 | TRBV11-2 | TGTGCCAGCAGCTTTTTGGCGATGTGTCAAGAGACCCAGTACTTC | CASSFLAMCQETQYF
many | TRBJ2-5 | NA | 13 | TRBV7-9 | TGTGCCAGCAGCCGGACAGCGATCGAGACCCAGTACTTC | CASSRTAIETQYF
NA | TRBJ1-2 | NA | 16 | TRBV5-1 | TGCGCCAGCAGCCCCACCAACTTCAGAGGAGGATATGGCTACACCTTC | CASSPTNFRGGYGYTF
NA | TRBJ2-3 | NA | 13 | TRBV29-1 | TGCAGCGTTCGCGGGACGGTGGAAGATACGCAGTATTTT | CSVRGTVEDTQYF
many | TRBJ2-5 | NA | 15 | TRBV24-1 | TGTGCCACCAGTGATACCCGGGGATACCAAGAGACCCAGTACTTC | CATSDTRGYQETQYF
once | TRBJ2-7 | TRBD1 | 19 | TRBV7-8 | TGTGCCAGCAGCTTATTCCAAGTACCGACAGGGAGTTCCGCCTACGAGCAGTACTTC | CASSLFQVPTGSSAYEQYF
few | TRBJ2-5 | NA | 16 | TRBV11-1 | TGTGCCAGCAGCCCTCGGCTGGGTAGGGGACAAGAGACCCAGTACTTC | CASSPRLGRGQETQYF
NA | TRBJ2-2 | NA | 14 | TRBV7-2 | TGTGCCAGCAGCCACACAGGGTTAGCCGGGGACCTGTTTTTT | CASSHTGLAGDLFF
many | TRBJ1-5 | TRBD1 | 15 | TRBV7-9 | TGTGCCAGCAGCTTAGGAGGGACAGCTAATCAGCCCCAGCATTTT | CASSLGGTANQPQHF